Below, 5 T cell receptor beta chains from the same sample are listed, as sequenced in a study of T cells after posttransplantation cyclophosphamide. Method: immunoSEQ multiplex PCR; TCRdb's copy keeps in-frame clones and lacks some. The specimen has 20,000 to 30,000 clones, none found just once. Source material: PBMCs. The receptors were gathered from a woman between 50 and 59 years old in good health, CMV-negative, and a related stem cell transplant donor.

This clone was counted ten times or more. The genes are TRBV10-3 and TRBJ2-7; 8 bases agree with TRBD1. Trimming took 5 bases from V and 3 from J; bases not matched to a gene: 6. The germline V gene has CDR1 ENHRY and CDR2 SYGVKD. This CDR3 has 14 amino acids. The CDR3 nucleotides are TGTGCCATCAGTCACCCGGGACAGGACTACGAGCAGTACTTC. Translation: CAISHPGQDYEQYF.

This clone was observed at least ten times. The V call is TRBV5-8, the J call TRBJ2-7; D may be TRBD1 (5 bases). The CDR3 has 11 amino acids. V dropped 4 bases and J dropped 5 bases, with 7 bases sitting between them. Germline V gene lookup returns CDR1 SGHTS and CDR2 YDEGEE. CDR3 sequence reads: CASSPRDEQYF. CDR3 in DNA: TGTGCCAGCAGCCCCAGGGACGAGCAGTACTTC.

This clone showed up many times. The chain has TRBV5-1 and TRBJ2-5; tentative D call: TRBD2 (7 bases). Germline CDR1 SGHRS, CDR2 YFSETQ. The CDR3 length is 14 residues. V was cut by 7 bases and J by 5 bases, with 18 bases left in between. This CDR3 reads CASFGGGGAETQYF. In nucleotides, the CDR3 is TGCGCCAGCTTTGGCGGGGGCGGGGCGGAGACCCAGTACTTC.

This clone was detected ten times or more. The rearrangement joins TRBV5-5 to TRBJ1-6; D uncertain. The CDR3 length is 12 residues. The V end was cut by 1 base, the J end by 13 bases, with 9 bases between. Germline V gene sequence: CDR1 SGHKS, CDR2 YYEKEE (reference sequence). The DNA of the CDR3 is TGTGCCAGCAGCTTGAGGAGCGGGCCCCTCCACTTT. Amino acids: CASSLRSGPLHF.

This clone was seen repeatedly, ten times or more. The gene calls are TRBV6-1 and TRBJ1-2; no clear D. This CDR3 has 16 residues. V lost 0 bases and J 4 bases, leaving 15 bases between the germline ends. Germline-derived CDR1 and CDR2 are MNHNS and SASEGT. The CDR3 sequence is CASSEAYPIQRYGYTF. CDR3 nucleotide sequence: TGTGCCAGCAGTGAAGCATACCCTATCCAGCGCTATGGCTACACCTTC.